A selection of T cell receptor beta chains follows, all from one sample in a study of blood T cell repertoires in COVID-19. Measured with immunoSEQ multiplex PCR; TCRdb has only the in-frame clones, and not every one. The sample includes 300,000 to 350,000 clones, roughly 89% of them seen just once. Sample: PBMCs or T cells enriched from blood (not recorded which). The receptors originated from a woman younger than 35 with acute COVID-19. CDR3s include the opening cysteine and the closing phenylalanine or tryptophan. D genes are given only for firm matches.

cdr3_aa	v_call	j_call	d_call
CASSPRDYEQFF	TRBV3-1/TRBV3-2	TRBJ2-1	NA
CASRIGLAGNTGELFF	TRBV5-8	TRBJ2-2	TRBD2
CASTESRTGISNQPQHF	TRBV19	TRBJ1-5	NA
CASSPGRDGGYTF	TRBV7-9	TRBJ1-2	NA
CASSLQGGDLQSTEAFF	TRBV18	TRBJ1-1	TRBD1
CASRTDRMSSYEQYF	TRBV6-5	TRBJ2-7	TRBD1
CASSTDSSYNEQFF	TRBV11-3	TRBJ2-1	NA
CASRRGVYGYTF	TRBV27	TRBJ1-2	NA
CASSLGEISNQPQHF	TRBV7-2	TRBJ1-5	NA
CASSSRGLAGNNEQFF	TRBV5-1	TRBJ2-1	TRBD2
CASKDLGETQYF	TRBV2	TRBJ2-5	NA
CASSPGPYEQYF	TRBV27	TRBJ2-7	NA
CASRGDGRNSPLHF	TRBV9	TRBJ1-6	NA
CASSLGGHTGNTIYF	TRBV7-8	TRBJ1-3	NA
CASGRLYNEQFF	TRBV19	TRBJ2-1	TRBD2
CASRGARVIGELFF	TRBV19	TRBJ2-2	NA
CASSGGGTDTQYF	TRBV19	TRBJ2-3	TRBD1
CASSLGQEETQYF	TRBV12-3/TRBV12-4	TRBJ2-5	NA
CASSLDSGLYNEQFF	TRBV5-6	TRBJ2-1	NA
CASSQDRARQFPFPSGTEAFF	TRBV14	TRBJ1-1	NA
CAAASGRSDTQYF	TRBV10-3	TRBJ2-3	TRBD2
CASSPTGLWGTEAFF	TRBV18	TRBJ1-1	NA
CASSPGTSGRGEQFF	TRBV6-4	TRBJ2-1	TRBD2
CASSYSPISYEQYF	TRBV6-5	TRBJ2-7	NA
CASSIRGNQPQHF	TRBV7-2	TRBJ1-5	NA
CASSFWTGVSGQPQHF	TRBV28	TRBJ1-5	TRBD1